Each of the 24 T cell receptor beta chains below was sequenced from the same sample in a study of blood T cell repertoires in COVID-19. Sequencing was performed with immunoSEQ multiplex PCR; in TCRdb, only in-frame clones are kept and a portion is missing. The table has 100,000 or so clones, about 91% seen once. Material: peripheral blood. The origin of the receptors is a human donor with active COVID-19. The donor label of this sample is uncertain.

This sequence joins TRBV27 and TRBJ2-7; D unresolved. Between the trimmed V and J ends, which lost 1 base and 2 bases, there was a span of 9 bases. The length of the CDR3 is 14 residues. Germline V lookup: CDR1 MNHEY, CDR2 SMNVEV (reference sequence). CDR3 loop: CASSLYERAYEQYF. CDR3 coding DNA: TGTGCCAGCAGTTTATATGAACGGGCCTACGAGCAGTACTTC.

The chain employs TRBV19 and TRBJ2-7, with D hard to call. Trimming removed 1 base from V and 5 bases from J, with 3 bases in between. CDR3 length: 11 amino acids. Looked up from germline, CDR1 is LNHDA and CDR2 is SQIVND (reference sequence). The CDR3 bases are TGTGCCAGTAGTATAGGGCACGAGCAGTACTTC. Residues: CASSIGHEQYF.

The CDR3 nucleotides read TGTGCCAGCAGGTATCAGGGGCCAGAAGCTTTCTTT. Protein sequence: CASRYQGPEAFF. The V call is TRBV11-2, the J call TRBJ1-1; D possibly corresponds to TRBD1 (6 bases). Germline CDR1 reads SGHAT; CDR2 reads FQNNGV. Trimming pared 6 bases from V and 8 bases from J, leaving 13 bases between. The CDR3 loop spans 12 amino acids.

The chain couples TRBV7-6 to TRBJ2-1; D is possibly TRBD1 (5 bases). Germline V CDR1 and CDR2: SGHVS, FNYEAQ. V was trimmed by 6 bases and J by 5 bases, leaving 23 bases between them. The CDR3 sequence is 17 residues long. CDR3 in DNA: TGTGCCAGCAGTTGGGCCGACAGTTCCCTTATTGACAATGAGCAGTTCTTC. Protein sequence: CASSWADSSLIDNEQFF.

CDR3 nucleotide sequence: TGCGCCAGCAGTCGAGAGGGTAAGAAGTCAGAGACCCAGTACTTC. This gives the protein CASSREGKKSETQYF. The rearrangement joins TRBV23-1 to TRBJ2-5, with a weak D call TRBD2 (5 bases). TRBV23-1 is an ORF for which the function is uncertain. This CDR3 comprises 15 residues. Trimming took 4 bases from V and 4 from J, leaving 16 bases between them.

V gene TRBV9 combines with J gene TRBJ2-3, with 10 bases lining up with TRBD2. The CDR3 runs 14 residues. V trimming: 7 bases; J trimming: 6 bases; junction bases outside the gene matches: 8. Germline V gene data show CDR1 as SGDLS and CDR2 as YYNGEE. CDR3 region: CASGVAGGSDTQYF. The CDR3 nucleotides are TGTGCCAGCGGGGTAGCGGGGGGCTCCGATACGCAGTATTTT.

This chain joins TRBV5-1 and TRBJ1-4, with no clear D. The CDR3 runs to 17 residues. V lost 0 bases and J 0 bases, leaving 12 bases between the germline ends. Per germline, CDR1 SGHRS and CDR2 YFSETQ. CDR3 loop: CASSLVTARATNEKLFF. Written as DNA, the CDR3 is TGCGCCAGCAGCTTGGTAACAGCCCGCGCAACTAATGAAAAACTGTTTTTT.

The rearrangement links TRBV20-1 to TRBJ2-2, with D possibly TRBD1 on 6 matching bases. The V gene lost 3 bases and the J gene lost 7 bases, with 15 bases spanning the gap. Germline V gene sequence: CDR1 DFQATT, CDR2 SNEGSKA (reference sequence). This CDR3 is 14 amino acids long. CDR3 sequence (DNA): TGCAGTGCTAGTGGAACAGGGTTGGGCGGGGAGCTGTTTTTT. Protein product: CSASGTGLGGELFF.

The V gene is TRBV9, the J gene TRBJ1-2; tentatively, D is TRBD1 (5 bases). The germline V gene has CDR1 SGDLS and CDR2 YYNGEE. This CDR3 region has 14 residues. V gave up 2 bases and J gave up 6 bases, with 14 bases separating them. This CDR3 reads CASSVSSRGDGYTF. CDR3 bases: TGTGCCAGCAGCGTGAGCAGCCGGGGGGATGGCTACACCTTC.

The V and J genes are TRBV5-1 and TRBJ1-1; D ambiguous. Germline CDR1 reads SGHRS; CDR2 reads YFSETQ. There are 14 residues in the CDR3. V was cut by 2 bases and J by 5 bases, with 13 bases left in between. The CDR3 coding sequence is TGCGCCAGCAGCTTCGAGGGAGGGTTTACTGAAGCTTTCTTT. It specifies CASSFEGGFTEAFF. Using reference TRBV5-1 and TRBJ1-1 for the parts outside the CDR3, the full variable domain is KAGVTQTPRYLIKTRGQQVTLSCSPISGHRSVSWYQQTPGQGLQFLFEYFSETQRNKGNFPGRFSGRQFSNSRSEMNVSTLELGDSALYLCASSFEGGFTEAFFGQGTRLTVV.

This chain links TRBV3-1 (or the pseudogene TRBV3-2) with TRBJ2-3; 7 bases map to TRBD2. The germline CDR1 and CDR2 sequences are LGHDT and YNNKEL (reference sequence). CDR3 length equals 15 residues. V gave up 4 bases and J gave up 1 base; unmatched junction bases: 5. The CDR3 here is CASSPPAGGTDTQYF. Here the CDR3 DNA reads TGTGCCAGCAGCCCCCCGGCGGGGGGCACAGATACGCAGTATTTT.

This clone was observed a few times. The V call is TRBV7-9, the J call TRBJ2-2; TRBD1 matches at 10 bases. Germline V CDR1 and CDR2: SEHNR, FQNEAQ (reference sequence). The J segment lost 4 bases and the V segment lost 6 bases, leaving 5 bases of the junction unmatched. The CDR3 loop spans 15 amino acids. The CDR3 sequence: CASSGDRGFTGELFF. In nucleotides, the CDR3 is TGTGCCAGCAGTGGGGACAGGGGATTCACCGGGGAGCTGTTTTTT.

The chain uses TRBV3-1 (or the pseudogene TRBV3-2) and TRBJ2-7; no clear D. V was cut by 7 bases and J by 6 bases, with 19 bases left in between. Looked up from germline, CDR1 is LGHDT and CDR2 is YNNKEL (reference sequence). The CDR3 loop spans 14 amino acids. Here the CDR3 reads CASTKSTLSPEQYF. The DNA for the CDR3 is TGTGCCAGCACCAAAAGCACTCTCTCCCCCGAGCAGTACTTC.

The genes are TRBV2 and TRBJ2-2, with unresolved D. CDR3 length equals 15 residues. V lost 8 bases and J lost 5, with 18 bases in between. The germline V gene encodes CDR1 SNHLY and CDR2 FYNNEI. The DNA of the CDR3 is TGTGCCAGCCGCTCGGATGTCCAGAGGACCGGGGAGCTGTTTTTT. Its protein product is CASRSDVQRTGELFF.

This chain uses TRBV15 with TRBJ2-5; D unresolved. The germline V gene has CDR1 LNHNV and CDR2 YYDKDF (reference sequence). V shed 4 bases and J shed 3 bases, with 9 bases lying between them. The CDR3 is made up of 13 amino acids. CDR3 nucleotides: TGTGCCACCAGCATCGTAGGAGAAGAGACCCAGTACTTC. This codes for CATSIVGEETQYF.

This chain connects TRBV6-5 to TRBJ1-5; no reliable D call. CDR3 length: 13 amino acids. V shed 3 bases and J shed 7 bases, with 10 bases lying between them. Per the germline V gene, CDR1 is MNHEY and CDR2 is SVGAGI. In DNA form, the CDR3 reads TGTGCCAGCAGTTATTCGGGGATCCAGCCCCAGCATTTT. Encoded protein: CASSYSGIQPQHF.

This chain connects TRBV15 to TRBJ1-5, with a weak D call TRBD1 (6 bases). CDR1 LNHNV and CDR2 YYDKDF come from the germline V gene (reference sequence). The CDR3 totals 17 residues. V lost 0 bases and J lost 6, with 18 bases in between. Here the CDR3 reads CATSRDLGGVRGQPQHF. The CDR3 DNA sequence: TGTGCCACCAGCAGAGATCTAGGGGGGGTGAGGGGTCAGCCCCAGCATTTT.

CDR3 nucleotides: TGCGCCAGTCCCCATTCTCCCCCGGGACTAGCTGATAGTGAGCAGTTCTTC. It translates to CASPHSPPGLADSEQFF. This chain uses TRBV4-1 with TRBJ2-1; 9 positions match TRBD2. The CDR3 totals 17 residues. The ends lost 9 bases at V and 9 bases at J; junction bases unmatched: 21. CDR1 is MGHRA and CDR2 is YSYEKL in the germline V gene.

The chain uses TRBV5-1 and TRBJ1-1; no reliable D call. Trimming stripped 3 bases from V and 2 bases from J, with 11 bases between. Germline CDR1 is SGHRS and CDR2 is YFSETQ. The CDR3 has 14 amino acids. The CDR3 sequence: CASSSIGLNTEAFF. Written as DNA, the CDR3 is TGCGCCAGCAGCTCGATTGGCTTAAACACTGAAGCTTTCTTT.

This rearrangement joins TRBV5-1 to TRBJ1-1; D is undetermined. The CDR3 extends over 16 amino acids. Germline CDR1 is SGHRS and CDR2 is YFSETQ. The germline V and J ends were trimmed by 4 bases and 0 bases, with 16 bases remaining between them. The CDR3 spells CASSPTLDGMNTEAFF. CDR3 coding DNA: TGCGCCAGCAGCCCGACCTTAGACGGGATGAACACTGAAGCTTTCTTT.

The chain couples TRBV1 to TRBJ1-1; the tabulated D call, TRBD1, remains unverified against the DNA. TRBV1 is given as a pseudogene. The CDR3 length is 17 residues. The CDR3, as DNA: TGCACCAGCAGCCACACTAATCGCACCAGGGAAAGGACTGAAGCTTTCTTT. This encodes CTSSHTNRTRERTEAFF.

The chain is built from TRBV19 and TRBJ2-5, with 7 positions matching TRBD2. Trimming took 3 bases from V and 2 from J; bases not matched to a gene: 6. Per germline, CDR1 LNHDA and CDR2 SQIVND (reference sequence). The CDR3 extends over 15 amino acids. CDR3 protein: CASSISREVQETQYF. CDR3 in DNA: TGTGCCAGTAGTATTTCTCGGGAGGTTCAAGAGACCCAGTACTTC.

This chain links TRBV5-4 with TRBJ1-2, with D perhaps matching TRBD1 (5 bases). V lost 0 bases and J lost 3, with 12 bases in between. CDR1 is SGHNT, CDR2 YYREEE, per germline (reference sequence). The CDR3 contains 15 residues. CDR3 sequence (DNA): TGTGCCAGCAGCTTGGCGGCAGGGTGGGACTATGGCTACACCTTC. It codes for CASSLAAGWDYGYTF.

The chain is built from TRBV6-2 or TRBV6-3 and TRBJ2-1, with TRBD2 identical over 9 bases. The CDR3 is 17 amino acids. Germline V gene lookup returns CDR1 MNHEY and CDR2 SVGEGT. The V segment lost 0 bases and the J segment 4 bases; nucleotides outside the gene matches: 7. CDR3 amino acids: CASSYSSLAGVYNEQFF. In DNA form, the CDR3 reads TGTGCCAGCAGTTACTCGAGCTTAGCGGGGGTATACAATGAGCAGTTCTTC.